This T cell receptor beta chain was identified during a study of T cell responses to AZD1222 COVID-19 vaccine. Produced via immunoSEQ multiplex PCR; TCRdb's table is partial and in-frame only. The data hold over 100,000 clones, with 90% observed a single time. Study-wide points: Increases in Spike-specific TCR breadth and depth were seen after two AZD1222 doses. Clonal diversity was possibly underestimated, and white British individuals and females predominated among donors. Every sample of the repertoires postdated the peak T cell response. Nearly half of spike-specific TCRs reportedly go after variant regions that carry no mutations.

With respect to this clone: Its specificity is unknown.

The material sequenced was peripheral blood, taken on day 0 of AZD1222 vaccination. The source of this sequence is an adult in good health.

The CDR3 DNA sequence: TGTGCCAGCAGCCTGCCCCGCACGAATGGCTACACCTTC. It translates to CASSLPRTNGYTF. The chain employs TRBV28 and TRBJ1-2; no definite D call. CDR1 MDHEN and CDR2 SYDVKM come from the germline V gene. The CDR3 extends over 13 amino acids. The V end was cut by 6 bases, the J end by 6 bases, with 14 bases between.